The 29 T cell receptor beta chains below all came from one sample that was sequenced in a study of shared clonotypes between healthy human individuals. Naive CD8 cells lacked CD45RO and underwent positive selection for CCR7, leaving out terminally differentiated effector memory CD45RA+ cells. The assay was immunoSEQ multiplex PCR, and TCRdb's table has in-frame clones only and misses some. The data contain around 2,000,000 clones, about 95% of them singletons. Sequencing was performed on naive CD8+ T cells sorted from blood. The receptors originated from a man aged 18 to 30 in good health.

Regarding this clone: This sample includes further DNA sequences coding for the same CDR3. This chain joins TRBV4-1 and TRBJ2-7; D may match TRBD1 or TRBD2 (5 bases each). Looked up from germline, CDR1 is MGHRA and CDR2 is YSYEKL. The CDR3 spans 15 residues. V shed 1 base and J shed 4 bases, with 14 bases lying between them. DNA for the CDR3: TGCGCCAGCAGCCAAGTTCCGGGGCTAGCTTACGAGCAGTACTTC. Its translation is CASSQVPGLAYEQYF.

The chain recombines TRBV30 with TRBJ2-7; D may be TRBD1 (5 bases). Looked up from germline, CDR1 is GTSNPN and CDR2 is SVGIG (reference sequence). Trimming removed 0 bases at V and 3 bases at J, with 9 bases between. The CDR3 runs 13 residues. Here the CDR3 DNA reads TGTGCCTGGAGTGTACGACAGTTCTACGAGCAGTACTTC. Residues: CAWSVRQFYEQYF.

This chain joins TRBV27 and TRBJ2-7, with no clear D. Germline assignment: CDR1 MNHEY and CDR2 SMNVEV (reference sequence). This CDR3 comprises 13 residues. V was clipped by 5 bases and J by 2 bases, with 10 bases between them. The CDR3 here is CASSTQGPYEQYF. CDR3 nucleotide sequence: TGTGCCAGCAGTACACAAGGACCCTACGAGCAGTACTTC.

The rearrangement joins TRBV28 to TRBJ1-1; perhaps TRBD1 as D (5 bases). This CDR3 is built from 14 residues. V lost 2 bases to trimming and J lost 4 bases, with 11 bases between them. In germline, CDR1 is MDHEN, CDR2 SYDVKM. CDR3 nucleotides: TGTGCCAGCAGTTTAAGAGGGACCAGCACTGAAGCTTTCTTT. Encoded protein: CASSLRGTSTEAFF.

Remarks on this clone: This same CDR3 is encoded by further DNA sequences in the sample. This rearrangement joins TRBV5-6 to TRBJ2-5, with no clear D. Per the germline V gene, CDR1 is SGHDT and CDR2 is YYEEEE. The ends were cut back, 0 bases at V and 1 base at J, with 4 bases in the middle. The CDR3 has 13 residues. The CDR3 DNA is TGTGCCAGCAGCTTGGGAGGCCAAGAGACCCAGTACTTC. This encodes CASSLGGQETQYF.

On this clone: Other DNA sequences in this sample translate to the same CDR3. The genes are TRBV7-9 and TRBJ1-2; no reliable D call. Germline V gene sequence: CDR1 SEHNR, CDR2 FQNEAQ (reference sequence). The ends were cut back, 1 base at V and 7 bases at J, with 4 bases in the middle. This CDR3 contains 11 residues. The CDR3 DNA reads TGTGCCAGCAGCTTAGACGGTGGCTACACCTTC. Its translation is CASSLDGGYTF.

The chain is built from TRBV27 and TRBJ2-7, with TRBD1 matching 7 bases. The J segment lost 0 bases and the V segment lost 4 bases, leaving 6 bases of the junction unmatched. Germline lookup yields CDR1 MNHEY and CDR2 SMNVEV (reference sequence). The CDR3 runs 15 residues. Written as DNA, the CDR3 is TGTGCCAGCAGTTGGGACGGGGACAGCTCCTACGAGCAGTACTTC. Translating it yields CASSWDGDSSYEQYF.

V usage is TRBV9 and J usage is TRBJ1-6; tentatively, D is TRBD1 (5 bases). Germline CDR1 reads SGDLS; CDR2 reads YYNGEE. The CDR3 contains 17 residues. V lost 4 bases and J 5 bases, leaving 19 bases between the germline ends. The CDR3: CASSLVPGGIDNSPLHF. CDR3 nucleotides: TGTGCCAGCAGCCTCGTCCCGGGGGGTATCGATAATTCACCCCTCCACTTT.

This clone appeared a single time. The chain joins TRBV11-2 to TRBJ2-3; TRBD1 matches at 8 bases. Germline V gives CDR1 SGHAT, CDR2 FQNNGV. Trimming at V came to 5 bases and at J to 3 bases, leaving 4 bases not matched to a gene. The CDR3 consists of 14 residues. The CDR3, as DNA: TGTGCCAGCAGCCCTCGGACAGGGACAGATACGCAGTATTTT. Its protein product is CASSPRTGTDTQYF.

The chain couples TRBV6-5 to TRBJ2-7; D possibly corresponds to TRBD1 (5 bases). Per the germline V gene, CDR1 is MNHEY and CDR2 is SVGAGI. This CDR3 is 15 amino acids long. The ends were cut back, 0 bases at V and 2 bases at J, with 11 bases in the middle. The chain's CDR3 is CASSYSRVLAYEQYF. Written as DNA, the CDR3 is TGTGCCAGCAGTTACTCCAGGGTTTTAGCCTACGAGCAGTACTTC.

The V and J genes are TRBV6-1 and TRBJ2-4; D possibly matches TRBD1 or TRBD2 (5 bases each). From germline, CDR1 is MNHNS and CDR2 SASEGT. The CDR3 consists of 15 residues. V gave up 6 bases and J gave up 2 bases, with 14 bases separating them. The CDR3 protein is CASRGPFQSKNIQYF. The CDR3 DNA reads as TGTGCCAGCAGGGGACCCTTCCAGTCCAAAAACATTCAGTACTTC.

This clone was seen a few times. The V and J genes are TRBV6-5 and TRBJ2-2, with 8 positions matching TRBD2. CDR1 and CDR2 (germline): MNHEY, SVGAGI. The CDR3 length is 14 residues. Unmatched junction bases numbered 4, after V lost 5 bases and J lost 5 bases. CDR3 coding DNA: TGTGCCAGCAGTGGAAGCGGGAGTACCGGGGAGCTGTTTTTT. It is translated as CASSGSGSTGELFF.

The chain uses TRBV5-6 and TRBJ1-1; perhaps TRBD1 as D (5 bases). V was cut by 5 bases and J by 7 bases, with 21 bases left in between. Germline assignment: CDR1 SGHDT and CDR2 YYEEEE. The CDR3 is 15 amino acids. The chain's CDR3 is CASSGSDSGRGEAFF. CDR3 nucleotide sequence: TGTGCCAGCAGTGGATCAGACAGCGGCCGGGGTGAAGCTTTCTTT. Full variable domain (rest looked up from reference TRBV5-6 and TRBJ1-1): DAGVTQSPTHLIKTRGQQVTLRCSPKSGHDTVSWYQQALGQGPQFIFQYYEEEERQRGNFPDRFSGHQFPNYSSELNVNALLLGDSALYLCASSGSDSGRGEAFFGQGTRLTVV.

The chain recombines TRBV7-9 with TRBJ2-7, with D unclear. The CDR3 is 12 residues long. Germline V gene lookup returns CDR1 SEHNR and CDR2 FQNEAQ (reference sequence). Trimming removed 2 bases at V and 6 bases at J, with 8 bases between. CDR3: CASSLYGAEQYF. The CDR3 region has the DNA TGTGCCAGCAGCTTATATGGAGCCGAGCAGTACTTC.

The gene calls are TRBV11-3 and TRBJ1-1, with 8 bases matching TRBD1. Per germline, CDR1 SGHNT and CDR2 YENEEA. V was pared by 1 base and J by 3 bases, with 19 bases of the junction left unmatched. This CDR3 has 20 amino acids. The CDR3, as DNA: TGTGCCAGCAGCTTAGGCAGGGGGCGCGGAGTTTTTCTTTCGGACACTGAAGCTTTCTTT. Encoded protein: CASSLGRGRGVFLSDTEAFF.

The rearrangement links TRBV21-1 to TRBJ1-2; TRBD1 is the table's D call, not checked against the DNA. TRBV21-1 is termed a pseudogene. The CDR3 contains 14 residues. In DNA, the CDR3 is TGTGCCAGCAGCAAGCCGGACAGGCACTATGGCTACACCTTC. Its translation: CASSKPDRHYGYTF.

This clone was detected once. The chain couples TRBV2 to TRBJ2-2, with D maybe TRBD1 (5 bases). This CDR3 spans 15 amino acids. Germline values: CDR1 SNHLY, CDR2 FYNNEI. V lost 4 bases and J 6 bases, leaving 15 bases between the germline ends. DNA for the CDR3: TGTGCCAGCAGTGCAGACAGCCACATCGCCGGGGAGCTGTTTTTT. Amino acid sequence: CASSADSHIAGELFF.

The V call is TRBV6-5, the J call TRBJ1-1; weak D call: TRBD1 (5 bases). The CDR3 totals 14 residues. V lost 0 bases, J lost 7 bases, and 12 bases lay in between. Germline CDR1 MNHEY, CDR2 SVGAGI. The CDR3 DNA reads as TGTGCCAGCAGTTACTCGAATGGAAGGGGTGAAGCTTTCTTT. It translates to CASSYSNGRGEAFF.

This chain links TRBV10-3 with TRBJ2-7; D not certain. This CDR3 has 10 residues. Germline CDR1 reads ENHRY; CDR2 reads SYGVKD. V gave up 10 bases and J gave up 7 bases, with 11 bases separating them. CDR3 sequence reads: CATGEWEQYF. CDR3 DNA sequence: TGTGCCACGGGCGAGTGGGAGCAGTACTTC.

V gene TRBV30 combines with J gene TRBJ1-2; D perhaps matches TRBD1 (5 bases). V was cut by 5 bases and J by 7 bases, with 11 bases left in between. CDR1 is GTSNPN, CDR2 SVGIG, per germline (reference sequence). The length of the CDR3 is 11 residues. The DNA for the CDR3 is TGTGCCTGGGTATCAGGGTTTGGCTACACCTTC. Translation gives CAWVSGFGYTF.

The V call is TRBV6-6, the J call TRBJ1-2, with D possibly being TRBD1 (5 bases). Germline V lookup: CDR1 MNHNY, CDR2 SVGAGI (reference sequence). Trimming left V 7 bases short and J 2 bases short, with 14 bases between. This CDR3 contains 14 residues. The CDR3 nucleotides are TGTGCCAGCACCCCCGGCGGGGCGAACTATGGCTACACCTTC. This translates into CASTPGGANYGYTF.

V and J are TRBV30 and TRBJ1-4, with a possible D match to TRBD1 (6 bases). V shed 1 base and J shed 4 bases, with 13 bases lying between them. Germline CDR1 and CDR2: GTSNPN and SVGIG (reference sequence). This CDR3 spans 15 amino acids. The CDR3 bases are TGTGCCTGGAGTGCAACTCCGGGACATAATGAAAAACTGTTTTTT. It yields the protein CAWSATPGHNEKLFF.

The rearrangement links TRBV5-6 to TRBJ1-1, with D possibly matching TRBD1 (6 bases). The CDR3 runs to 15 residues. Per the germline V gene, CDR1 is SGHDT and CDR2 is YYEEEE. V lost 0 bases and J 1 base, leaving 10 bases between the germline ends. Written as DNA, the CDR3 is TGTGCCAGCAGCTTGGGGGACATGGGGAACACTGAAGCTTTCTTT. It specifies CASSLGDMGNTEAFF.

The CDR3, as DNA: TGCGCCAGCAGCCAAGATAAGGGACTAGCCTACGAGACCCAGTACTTC. Protein sequence: CASSQDKGLAYETQYF. V is TRBV4-1 and J is TRBJ2-5; 9 bases are a match to TRBD2. Germline V lookup: CDR1 MGHRA, CDR2 YSYEKL. The CDR3 totals 16 residues. The V and J ends lost 0 bases and 5 bases, in that order; junction bases with no gene match: 7.

The J gene is TRBJ2-3, the V gene TRBV7-6, with a weak D call TRBD2 (6 bases). In germline, CDR1 is SGHVS, CDR2 FNYEAQ. With 5 bases removed from V and 1 base from J, the gap between germline ends came to 13 bases. The CDR3 has 15 amino acids. The CDR3 DNA is TGTGCCAGCAGCCCCGGGACTCATGGCACAGATACGCAGTATTTT. Its protein is CASSPGTHGTDTQYF.

V is TRBV4-3 and J is TRBJ2-3, with 8 bases identical to TRBD1. This CDR3 has 16 residues. CDR1 and CDR2 from the germline V gene are LGHNA and YSLEER. V shed 1 base and J 2 bases; nucleotides not matched to a gene: 5. The CDR3 protein is CASSQARTGLTDTQYF. The CDR3 DNA follows: TGCGCCAGCAGCCAAGCGCGGACAGGGCTCACAGATACGCAGTATTTT.

V is TRBV7-2 and J is TRBJ2-5; 10 nucleotides match TRBD2. Germline V lookup: CDR1 SGHTA, CDR2 FQGNSA. This CDR3 spans 16 amino acids. The V gene end was trimmed by 1 base and the J gene end by 1 base; junction bases not matched to a gene: 3. The CDR3 region has the DNA TGTGCCAGCAGCTTAGAACTAGCGGGGCTCCAAGAGACCCAGTACTTC. Residues: CASSLELAGLQETQYF.

The chain recombines TRBV7-8 with TRBJ2-7, with no clear D. The CDR3 extends over 15 amino acids. Deletions cut 0 bases from V and 0 bases from J, with 9 bases between. The germline V gene encodes CDR1 SGHVS and CDR2 FQNEAQ. CDR3 region: CASSLARAPSYEQYF. CDR3 nucleotides: TGTGCCAGCAGCTTAGCAAGGGCCCCCTCCTACGAGCAGTACTTC.

The rearrangement joins TRBV11-2 to TRBJ2-7; D tentatively fits TRBD1 or TRBD2 (5 bases each). This CDR3 has 15 residues. Trimming removed 3 bases at V and 2 bases at J, with 14 bases between. Germline CDR1 SGHAT, CDR2 FQNNGV. CDR3 DNA sequence: TGTGCCAGCAGCTTTGAACCGGGACGCGCCTACGAGCAGTACTTC. Translation gives CASSFEPGRAYEQYF.